This T cell receptor (beta chain) was documented in a study of cytomegalovirus exposure and HLA in healthy donors. Findings of the study overall: High sensitivity and specificity were reportedly achieved when the classifier diagnosed cytomegalovirus status. Segments of the TCR beta V type were, in most cases, productive about 87% or about 30% of the time in an earlier analysis.

There are 15 residues in the CDR3. Germline CDR1 is MNHEY and CDR2 is SVGAGI. V lost 6 bases, J lost 1 base, and 15 bases lay in between. With respect to this clone: The antigen remains undetermined.

The PCR made use of 60 Vbeta and 13 Jbeta primers. Some clones are missing from TCRdb's copy, which holds only in-frame ones; the method was immunoSEQ multiplex PCR. The table has roughly 34,000 clones, over 60% seen once. The sequenced sample was PBMCs. The J gene is TRBJ1-1, the V gene TRBV6-5; tentative D call: TRBD1 (6 bases). This receptor was identified in a man in his forties in good health and CMV-seropositive. The CDR3 loop is CASSRWDIENTEAFF. In DNA form, the CDR3 reads TGTGCCAGCAGCCGTTGGGACATAGAGAACACTGAAGCTTTCTTT.